This entry lists 5 T cell receptor beta chains sequenced from one sample in a study of a mutant IDH1 vaccine in newly diagnosed glioma. The sample's time point: week 23, last vaccination. Vaccination comprised doses that each held 300 ug of mutant IDH1 20-mer peptide, plus topical imiquimod. TCRdb's copy holds only in-frame clones and misses some; the assay was immunoSEQ multiplex PCR. This sample has around 76,000 clones, with approximately 89% found just once. What these receptors recognize is not known. The sequences come from PBMCs, collected from a glioma patient whose treatment included an IDH1 peptide vaccine. The source of these receptors is a woman aged 45 to 65 with glioma.

This sequence joins TRBV11-2 and TRBJ1-3; the D gene is possibly TRBD1 (6 bases). Germline V gene sequence: CDR1 SGHAT, CDR2 FQNNGV. This CDR3 is built from 14 residues. Trimming shortened V by 6 bases and J by 3 bases, and 12 bases separated the two germline ends. CDR3 region: CASSKGVDGNTIYF. CDR3 in DNA: TGTGCCAGCAGTAAGGGGGTGGATGGAAACACCATATATTTT. Using reference TRBV11-2 and TRBJ1-3 for the parts outside the CDR3, the full variable domain is EAGVAQSPRYKIIEKRQSVAFWCNPISGHATLYWYQQILGQGPKLLIQFQNNGVVDDSQLPKDRFSAERLKGVDSTLKIQPAKLEDSAVYLCASSKGVDGNTIYFGEGSWLTVV.

The chain combines TRBV4-1 with TRBJ1-4; 7 nucleotides align to TRBD1. From germline, CDR1 is MGHRA and CDR2 YSYEKL. The CDR3 contains 16 residues. J lost 6 bases, V lost 1 base, and 8 bases had no gene match. CDR3 nucleotides: TGCGCCAGCAGCCAAGGAGTTCTGACAGGGTATGAAAAACTGTTTTTT. This translates into CASSQGVLTGYEKLFF.

The rearrangement joins TRBV11-2 to TRBJ2-7; D not resolved. The germline CDR1 and CDR2 sequences are SGHAT and FQNNGV. With 3 bases removed from V and 7 bases from J, the gap between germline ends came to 7 bases. The CDR3 contains 11 residues. The CDR3 coding sequence is TGTGCCAGCAGCTTGGACCGTGAGCAGTACTTC. Protein: CASSLDREQYF.

The gene calls are TRBV18 and TRBJ2-6; perhaps TRBD1 as D (5 bases). Looked up from germline, CDR1 is KGHSH and CDR2 is LQKENI. The length of the CDR3 is 18 residues. V lost 3 bases to trimming and J lost 1 base, with 16 bases between them. CDR3 amino acids: CASSPRLQGKSGANVLTF. CDR3 in DNA: TGTGCCAGCTCACCTCGTCTTCAGGGAAAGTCTGGGGCCAACGTCCTGACTTTC.

The chain recombines TRBV19 with TRBJ2-2; 7 bases are a match to TRBD1. Trimming removed 3 bases from V and 0 bases from J; junction bases left unmatched: 1. This CDR3 is 15 amino acids long. Germline-derived CDR1 and CDR2 are LNHDA and SQIVND (reference sequence). CDR3 sequence reads: CASSIGTANTGELFF. CDR3 DNA: TGTGCCAGTAGTATCGGGACAGCGAACACCGGGGAGCTGTTTTTT.